A single sample gave rise to the 27 T cell receptor beta chains below, sequenced in a study of blood T cell repertoires in COVID-19. The data were produced by immunoSEQ multiplex PCR, yet TCRdb's version contains in-frame clones alone and is incomplete. The table lists about 44,000 clones, 80% to 90% of them singletons. Sequencing input: peripheral blood. The receptors come from a woman aged 40 to 50 with acute or convalescent COVID-19.

This clone was observed once. The chain carries TRBV5-3 and TRBJ1-4, with no clear D. TRBV5-3 falls under the ORF class, with uncertain function. V lost 0 bases and J 1 base, leaving 10 bases between the germline ends. The CDR3 length is 16 residues. The CDR3 DNA is TGTGCCAGAAGCTTGGCCCTTACACAAACTAATGAAAAACTGTTTTTT. Its translation is CARSLALTQTNEKLFF.

In DNA, the CDR3 is TGTGCCAGCTCACCGGCCAGGGGACCTTTAAACTATGGCTACACCTTC. Amino acid sequence: CASSPARGPLNYGYTF. The chain is built from TRBV18 and TRBJ1-2; the D gene is possibly TRBD1 (6 bases). Trimming removed 3 bases from V and 2 bases from J, with 16 bases in between. The CDR3 contains 16 residues. Germline values: CDR1 KGHSH, CDR2 LQKENI.

This chain connects TRBV3-1 (or the pseudogene TRBV3-2) to TRBJ2-7; D perhaps matches TRBD1 (6 bases). Trimming shortened V by 4 bases and J by 0 bases, and 10 bases separated the two germline ends. The germline CDR1 and CDR2 sequences are LGHDT and YNNKEL (reference sequence). The CDR3 is made up of 14 amino acids. CDR3 loop: CASSLDRHSYEQYF. In DNA, the CDR3 is TGTGCCAGCAGCCTTGACAGGCACTCCTACGAGCAGTACTTC.

This clone was observed once. The chain has TRBV7-2 and TRBJ2-7; tentative D call: TRBD1 (6 bases). Germline V gives CDR1 SGHTA, CDR2 FQGNSA. The CDR3 length is 14 residues. V shed 1 base and J shed 2 bases, with 9 bases lying between them. The CDR3 DNA follows: TGTGCCAGCAGCTTAGTAGAGGGGGCCTACGAGCAGTACTTC. Translated: CASSLVEGAYEQYF.

The chain has TRBV6-5 and TRBJ2-1, with TRBD2 as a possible D gene (6 bases). V lost 2 bases, J lost 6 bases, and 8 bases lay in between. Germline V lookup: CDR1 MNHEY, CDR2 SVGAGI. This CDR3 contains 13 residues. The CDR3 sequence: CASSYGGANEQFF. CDR3 coding DNA: TGTGCCAGCAGTTACGGAGGGGCCAATGAGCAGTTCTTC.

This chain links TRBV11-2 with TRBJ2-1; the D is unclear. CDR3 length equals 16 residues. V was cut by 1 base and J by 0 bases, with 10 bases left in between. Germline V gene lookup returns CDR1 SGHAT and CDR2 FQNNGV. The CDR3 region is CASSLGAESSYNEQFF. CDR3 in DNA: TGTGCCAGCAGCTTAGGGGCCGAGAGCTCCTACAATGAGCAGTTCTTC. The variable domain in full, with the rest retrieved from reference TRBV11-2 and TRBJ2-1, is EAGVAQSPRYKIIEKRQSVAFWCNPISGHATLYWYQQILGQGPKLLIQFQNNGVVDDSQLPKDRFSAERLKGVDSTLKIQPAKLEDSAVYLCASSLGAESSYNEQFFGPGTRLTVL.

This clone was recorded only once. Here the CDR3 reads CASAGQGLGNEKLFF. Written as DNA, the CDR3 is TGTGCCAGCGCGGGACAGGGGCTCGGTAATGAAAAACTGTTTTTT. The chain joins TRBV27 to TRBJ1-4; TRBD1 matches at 10 bases. The V gene end was trimmed by 8 bases and the J gene end by 4 bases; junction bases not matched to a gene: 7. Looked up from germline, CDR1 is MNHEY and CDR2 is SMNVEV (reference sequence). The CDR3 has 15 amino acids. Full variable domain (rest looked up from reference TRBV27 and TRBJ1-4): EAQVTQNPRYLITVTGKKLTVTCSQNMNHEYMSWYRQDPGLGLRQIYYSMNVEVTDKGDVPEGYKVSRKEKRNFPLILESPSPNQTSLYFCASAGQGLGNEKLFFGSGTQLSVL.

V and J are TRBV3-1 (or the pseudogene TRBV3-2) and TRBJ2-7, with TRBD2 identical over 8 bases. V lost 3 bases and J lost 1; bases outside the gene matches: 8. This CDR3 has 16 amino acids. Germline-derived CDR1 and CDR2 are LGHDT and YNNKEL (reference sequence). CDR3: CASSHRGLAGSYEQYF. The CDR3 DNA sequence: TGTGCCAGCAGCCACAGAGGACTAGCTGGGTCCTACGAGCAGTACTTC.

This chain uses TRBV18 with TRBJ1-2; 8 bases are a match to TRBD1. Germline trimming cut 6 bases from V and 0 bases from J; bases unmatched to any gene: 3. CDR1 and CDR2 from the germline V gene are KGHSH and LQKENI. This CDR3 is 14 amino acids long. The CDR3 coding sequence is TGTGCCAGCTCCCCAGGGGGCACTAACTATGGCTACACCTTC. Its translation is CASSPGGTNYGYTF.

The chain links TRBV5-4 to TRBJ2-5, with 9 bases lining up with TRBD1. The V and J ends lost 5 bases and 1 base, in that order; junction bases with no gene match: 6. This CDR3 region has 15 residues. The V gene's germline CDR1 is SGHNT and CDR2 YYREEE (reference sequence). CDR3 DNA: TGTGCCAGCAGTTATCGACAGGGGGTCCAAGAGACCCAGTACTTC. This translates into CASSYRQGVQETQYF.

This clone was seen a single time. The gene calls are TRBV19 and TRBJ1-5; D might be TRBD1 (6 bases). V dropped 8 bases and J dropped 1 base, with 18 bases sitting between them. The CDR3 sequence is 16 residues long. CDR1 is LNHDA, CDR2 SQIVND, per germline (reference sequence). DNA of the CDR3: TGTGCCAGTTGCAAGGGGGTTAAGGAGAGCAATCAGCCCCAGCATTTT. It translates to CASCKGVKESNQPQHF.

The chain joins TRBV3-1 (or the pseudogene TRBV3-2) to TRBJ2-7, with TRBD2 identical over 7 bases. The CDR3 loop spans 17 amino acids. The V and J ends lost 0 bases and 0 bases, in that order; junction bases with no gene match: 8. CDR1 and CDR2 from the germline V gene are LGHDT and YNNKEL (reference sequence). CDR3 nucleotide sequence: TGTGCCAGCAGCCAAGATAAGGGCGGGAGCAGCTCCTACGAGCAGTACTTC. This translates into CASSQDKGGSSSYEQYF.

The chain recombines TRBV24-1 with TRBJ1-1; the D gene is possibly TRBD1 (5 bases). There are 13 residues in the CDR3. V was cut by 9 bases and J by 10 bases, with 20 bases left in between. Germline V CDR1 and CDR2: KGHDR, SFDVKD. This CDR3 is CATRRVGSSRAFF. The CDR3, as DNA: TGTGCCACCCGCAGGGTCGGAAGCTCGAGAGCTTTCTTT.

The count of this clone is one. The chain couples TRBV7-3 to TRBJ2-2; 8 bases fit TRBD1. V was clipped by 5 bases and J by 5 bases; unmatched bases: 16. The germline gives CDR1 SGHTA, CDR2 FQGTGA. The CDR3 runs 18 residues. CDR3 coding DNA: TGTGCCAGCAGCCCGGAGGGAATGGACAGGGTGGAAACCGGGGAGCTGTTTTTT. Translation: CASSPEGMDRVETGELFF.

The chain has TRBV28 and TRBJ2-3; TRBD2 matches at 7 bases. Losses at the gene ends were 2 bases for V and 3 bases for J; bases not matched to a gene: 2. The CDR3 loop spans 14 amino acids. CDR1 and CDR2 (germline): MDHEN, SYDVKM. CDR3 in amino acids: CASSLGGGTDTQYF. The CDR3 nucleotides read TGTGCCAGCAGTTTAGGGGGGGGGACAGATACGCAGTATTTT.

The J gene is TRBJ2-3, the V gene TRBV7-2; 7 bases match TRBD2. After removal of 5 bases from V and 2 bases from J, the junction contained 7 bases not matched to a gene. The CDR3 is 15 residues long. Germline V gene sequence: CDR1 SGHTA, CDR2 FQGNSA. The CDR3 reads CASSPRRGDTDTQYF. CDR3 nucleotide sequence: TGTGCCAGCAGCCCTCGACGGGGGGACACAGATACGCAGTATTTT.

This chain links TRBV2 with TRBJ2-7; D is ambiguous. The CDR3 sequence is 12 residues long. The V end lost 0 bases, the J end lost 10 bases, and 10 bases lay between the germline ends. The germline V gene encodes CDR1 SNHLY and CDR2 FYNNEI. The CDR3 protein is CASSEAGPSQYF. The CDR3 DNA reads TGTGCCAGCAGTGAAGCCGGTCCTTCTCAGTACTTC.

The V and J genes are TRBV13 and TRBJ2-5; D is unclear. This CDR3 spans 15 amino acids. V was cut by 5 bases and J by 4 bases, with 17 bases left in between. Germline-derived CDR1 and CDR2 are PRHDT and FYEKMQ (reference sequence). The CDR3 region is CASSPPGGRGETQYF. The CDR3 DNA sequence: TGTGCCAGCAGCCCCCCCGGTGGTAGAGGAGAGACCCAGTACTTC.

The chain is built from TRBV6-4 and TRBJ1-1; 10 bases are a match to TRBD1. Trimming took 2 bases from V and 3 from J; bases not matched to a gene: 21. CDR3 length: 21 residues. CDR1 is MRHNA and CDR2 is SNTAGT in the germline V gene. CDR3 nucleotides: TGTGCCAGCAGTGACCGCCCTAGGCTTACGGGACAGGGGATCGATCACACTGAAGCTTTCTTT. This encodes CASSDRPRLTGQGIDHTEAFF.

This clone showed up just a few times. The chain joins TRBV5-8 to TRBJ1-1, with D possibly TRBD1 on 5 matching bases. V was clipped by 10 bases and J by 2 bases, with 12 bases between them. Germline values: CDR1 SGHTS, CDR2 YDEGEE. CDR3 length equals 12 residues. The CDR3 loop is CAGETVNTEAFF. CDR3 in DNA: TGTGCCGGAGAGACAGTAAACACTGAAGCTTTCTTT. The whole variable domain, remainder taken from reference TRBV5-8 and TRBJ1-1, is EAGVTQSPTHLIKTRGQQATLRCSPISGHTSVYWYQQALGLGLQFLLWYDEGEERNRGNFPPRFSGRQFPNYSSELNVNALELEDSALYLCAGETVNTEAFFGQGTRLTVV.

The chain uses TRBV14 and TRBJ2-7; tentatively, D is TRBD1 (6 bases). CDR1 SGHDN and CDR2 FVKESK come from the germline V gene. The V gene lost 1 base and the J gene lost 0 bases, with 22 bases spanning the gap. This CDR3 contains 19 residues. The CDR3 sequence is CASSQVGPGAPFYSYEQYF. CDR3 nucleotides: TGTGCCAGCAGCCAAGTCGGGCCAGGGGCCCCCTTCTACTCCTACGAGCAGTACTTC.

This clone has a single count. The chain joins TRBV18 to TRBJ2-7, with a tentative D call TRBD1 (6 bases). With 0 bases removed from V and 5 bases from J, the gap between germline ends came to 17 bases. The CDR3 length is 16 residues. Germline lookup yields CDR1 KGHSH and CDR2 LQKENI. CDR3 amino acids: CASSPPRRDKSNEQYF. The DNA of the CDR3 is TGTGCCAGCTCACCACCCCGCCGGGACAAGTCTAACGAGCAGTACTTC.

The chain has TRBV4-2 and TRBJ2-7, with 11 bases that match TRBD2. The CDR3 totals 17 residues. Trimming took 1 base from V and 3 from J; bases not matched to a gene: 8. The germline CDR1 and CDR2 sequences are LGHNA and YNFKEQ. In nucleotides, the CDR3 is TGTGCCAGCAGCCAAGGAATCGGGCTAGCGGGGGGCTACGAGCAGTACTTC. It specifies CASSQGIGLAGGYEQYF.

The CDR3 DNA follows: TGCGCCAGCAGCTTGGGACAGGGGGCACCGAACACTGAAGCTTTCTTT. It codes for CASSLGQGAPNTEAFF. This chain uses TRBV5-1 with TRBJ1-1; 10 bases map to TRBD1. CDR3 length: 16 amino acids. CDR1 and CDR2 (germline): SGHRS, YFSETQ. Trimming cost V 0 bases and J 1 base; bases outside gene matches: 3.

The chain has TRBV29-1 and TRBJ2-7; 9 positions match TRBD2. Trimming at V came to 1 base and at J to 0 bases, leaving 4 bases not matched to a gene. In germline, CDR1 is SQVTM, CDR2 ANQGSEA. The CDR3 loop spans 15 amino acids. The CDR3 DNA reads TGCAGCGTTGAAGCCCAGACTAGCGGCTCCTACGAGCAGTACTTC. Translated: CSVEAQTSGSYEQYF.

V gene TRBV28 combines with J gene TRBJ1-3; 8 bases align to TRBD1. Germline V gene lookup returns CDR1 MDHEN and CDR2 SYDVKM. This CDR3 has 15 residues. J gave up 1 base and V 9 bases, and 8 bases lay outside the gene matches. In nucleotides, the CDR3 is TGTGCCAGTACCTTGGACAGGGTATCTGGAAACACCATATATTTT. This codes for CASTLDRVSGNTIYF.

The chain recombines TRBV19 with TRBJ1-1, with 8 bases lining up with TRBD1. Germline V gene lookup returns CDR1 LNHDA and CDR2 SQIVND (reference sequence). The CDR3 spans 16 residues. V was pared by 4 bases and J by 3 bases, with 10 bases of the junction left unmatched. CDR3 in DNA: TGTGCCAGTAGTACCCCTCCAACAGGGGGGCACACTGAAGCTTTCTTT. Translating gives CASSTPPTGGHTEAFF.